This TCR beta chain was sequenced in a study of CD8+ T cells in alopecia areata (dated by TCRdb to the late 2010s). A note on the overall study: The treated patients, all with moderate-to-severe alopecia areata, were enrolled in an open-label pilot trial of oral tofacitinib given at 5 to 10 mg twice daily. Patients on tofacitinib were biopsied at baseline and after 4 and 24 weeks of treatment, and several of the patients also had a later scalp biopsy. On the human side, TCRbeta sequencing was run on scalp tissue and on sorted CD4+ and CD8+ peripheral blood T cells from healthy controls and from alopecia areata patients with either patchy or totalis/universalis disease. RNA was extracted with the PAXgene miRNA kit for fixed scalp, the miRNeasy kit for PBMCs, and the RNeasy kit for mouse skin. For the treated patients, the SALT score, which quantifies what percentage of scalp surface area is affected, served as the measure of disease severity. Clonality in the scalp was compared among normal scalp (n=4), patchy alopecia areata scalp (n=8), and alopecia totalis/universalis scalp (n=8). Patients received tofacitinib for 6 to 18 months and were then followed off drug for 6 months to check for delayed response and recurrence. TCRbeta CDR3 regions were amplified by immunoSEQ multiplex PCR using 35 Vbeta forward and 13 Jbeta reverse primers. High-throughput TCRbeta sequencing was used to examine T cell clonal expansion in alopecia areata in both the C3H/HeJ mouse model and human patients.

The CDR3 runs 13 residues from the cysteine to the phenylalanine. Of all the DNA, just the CDR3 is kept, 39 bases in frame from base 1. CDR1 MNHNS and CDR2 SASEGT are derived from the germline V gene. V lost 7 bases and J lost 2 bases; the stretch between them is 12 bases long. On the study overall, not on this receptor specifically: Scalp clonality and the number of expanded CD8+ clones among the top 100 scalp clones were significantly decreased by tofacitinib. Unlike mouse skin, where gammadelta T cells dominate, normal human skin contains resident alphabeta T cells that get sequenced too, which complicates analysis of the scalp TCR repertoire. Many expanded lesional clones persisted in scalp and blood during tofacitinib treatment, which may partly explain relapse after stopping treatment. TCR sequences shared between patients were less clear than in mice, possibly partly because of HLA diversity in the patient population. The treated cohort was small, with a single nonresponder, so links between baseline CD8+ expansion and response need larger studies. Compared with normal scalp, lesional scalp, particularly in alopecia totalis/universalis, had higher clonality and more expanded CD8+ clones, which suggests antigenic drive.

Receptor libraries were prepared by the immunoSEQ multiplex PCR assay. RNA was extracted from all samples and reverse transcribed into cDNA as template for TCR sequencing. SuperScript III was used for first-strand cDNA synthesis, primed with a 2:1 mix of oligo-dT and random hexamers. A synthetic immune receptor repertoire was used to gauge amplification bias, and whatever bias remained was removed computationally. The original methods were these. Raw reads were preprocessed for error removal, and CDR3 was defined according to IMGT conventions as running from the conserved cysteine to phenylalanine. Clonality was computed by normalizing Shannon entropy by log2 of the number of productive unique TCRs and subtracting the result from 1. Whether scalp clones were CD4 or CD8 was inferred by matching scalp TCRbeta sequences against CD4 and CD8 repertoires sorted from blood. In TCRdb, the immuneACCESS table is reduced to in-frame sequences with V and J assigned. These tables do not hold every clone; where another copy was compared, an unresolved V gene accounts for under half, and the others remain unexplained. The V and J calls and clone size are taken from that table; D and trimming were inferred from the DNA. Within this sample are more than 200,000 clones, with around 65% of them counted one time only. 1% to 1.5% of the sample comes from the top ten.

This clone was detected only once. Its target antigen remains unknown. Per-base quality was not reported, and no clone a single base away is much larger than it. The treatment or condition label, as the study defines it: oral pan-JAK inhibitor, 5-10 mg twice daily. Lesional scalp punch biopsies and peripheral blood were collected from alopecia areata patients. PBMCs were isolated by density centrifugation and stained for CD3, CD4 and CD8, after which CD4+ and CD8+ T cells were sorted on a FACSAria. This sequence was found in a human donor with alopecia areata. The chain employs TRBV6-1 and TRBJ2-7, with an unclear D gene assignment. The specimen was CD4+ T cells sorted from blood, collected at week 44, from a patient treated with tofacitinib. The CDR3 protein sequence reads: CASIRGTTYEQYF. DNA sequence: TGTGCCAGCATCCGCGGCACTACCTACGAGCAGTACTTC.